What follows are 13 T cell receptor beta chains derived from one specimen sequenced in a study of shared clonotypes between healthy human individuals. Data came from immunoSEQ multiplex PCR; TCRdb stores just in-frame clones and leaves some out. The sample lists about 2.1 million clones, about 93% occurring once. The naive CD8 subset, CD45RO-negative cells positively selected for CCR7, excluded terminally differentiated effector memory CD45RA+ cells. Sequencing used naive CD8+ T cells from PBMCs. The receptors stem from a man aged 18 to 29 in good health. Some clones in this sample may be carry-over from other donors' samples.

This clone was observed once. The chain joins TRBV7-9 to TRBJ2-7; 7 nucleotides line up with TRBD1. Trimming took 4 bases from V and 6 from J; bases not matched to a gene: 9. Germline loops: CDR1 SEHNR, CDR2 FQNEAQ (reference sequence). There are 14 residues in the CDR3. CDR3 amino acids: CASSSGQILREQYF. In DNA form, the CDR3 reads TGTGCCAGCAGCTCGGGACAGATCCTACGCGAGCAGTACTTC.

Concerning this clone: Other nucleotide sequences in the sample specify the same CDR3. This sequence joins TRBV18 and TRBJ2-7; D uncertain. The CDR3 contains 13 residues. The germline CDR1 and CDR2 sequences are KGHSH and LQKENI. Trimming shortened V by 0 bases and J by 0 bases, and 3 bases separated the two germline ends. The chain's CDR3 is CASSPPASYEQYF. The CDR3, as DNA: TGTGCCAGCTCACCACCGGCCTCCTACGAGCAGTACTTC.

This clone was counted between two and nine times. This chain joins TRBV9 and TRBJ1-4, with D maybe TRBD1 (6 bases). The CDR3 length is 15 residues. Germline V CDR1 and CDR2: SGDLS, YYNGEE. The V end lost 3 bases, the J end lost 3 bases, and 12 bases lay between the germline ends. The CDR3 DNA reads TGTGCCAGCAGCGCCGGACAGCGGGCTAATGAAAAACTGTTTTTT. This gives the protein CASSAGQRANEKLFF.

This sequence joins TRBV2 and TRBJ2-1; 16 bases are shared with TRBD2. V lost 6 bases and J lost 5; bases outside the gene matches: 10. The germline V gene encodes CDR1 SNHLY and CDR2 FYNNEI. CDR3 length: 18 residues. CDR3 sequence: CASRSGTSGRAPNNEQFF. CDR3 nucleotide sequence: TGTGCCAGCAGATCCGGGACTAGCGGGAGGGCCCCTAACAATGAGCAGTTCTTC. The variable domain in full, with the rest retrieved from reference TRBV2 and TRBJ2-1, is EPEVTQTPSHQVTQMGQEVILRCVPISNHLYFYWYRQILGQKVEFLVSFYNNEISEKSEIFDDQFSVERPDGSNFTLKIRSTKLEDSAMYFCASRSGTSGRAPNNEQFFGPGTRLTVL.

This chain connects TRBV27 to TRBJ2-1; the match to TRBD1 covers 8 bases. CDR3 size: 15 residues. Germline values: CDR1 MNHEY, CDR2 SMNVEV (reference sequence). The ends lost 0 bases at V and 7 bases at J; junction bases unmatched: 5. The CDR3 DNA follows: TGTGCCAGCAGTTTATCGGGTCAGGGGGCAAATGAGCAGTTCTTC. The encoded protein is CASSLSGQGANEQFF.

The genes are TRBV11-2 and TRBJ2-7; D not certain. Germline V gene lookup returns CDR1 SGHAT and CDR2 FQNNGV. The CDR3 has 15 residues. The V gene lost 4 bases and the J gene lost 4 bases, with 17 bases spanning the gap. In DNA, the CDR3 is TGTGCCAGCAGCTCGCAGAGTACCCCTGATTACGAGCAGTACTTC. Amino acids: CASSSQSTPDYEQYF.

CDR3 amino acids: CASSLAYSINTEAFF. The CDR3 DNA sequence: TGTGCCAGCAGCTTAGCTTACAGTATCAACACTGAAGCTTTCTTT. The chain is built from TRBV11-2 and TRBJ1-1; D not resolved. This CDR3 contains 15 residues. The germline V gene has CDR1 SGHAT and CDR2 FQNNGV. Trimming left V 1 base short and J 2 bases short, with 11 bases between.

For this clone: Different DNA sequences within this sample yield the same CDR3. The chain links TRBV7-9 to TRBJ2-3; D gene ambiguous. Germline V gene data show CDR1 as SEHNR and CDR2 as FQNEAQ (reference sequence). V was cut by 3 bases and J by 0 bases, with 4 bases left in between. The CDR3 covers 13 residues. CDR3 sequence: CASSLGSTDTQYF. In DNA, the CDR3 is TGTGCCAGCAGCTTGGGTAGCACAGATACGCAGTATTTT.

The genes are TRBV19 and TRBJ2-5, with 8 bases that match TRBD1. Germline V gene sequence: CDR1 LNHDA, CDR2 SQIVND (reference sequence). The CDR3 sequence is 14 residues long. With 6 bases clipped from V and 1 base from J, the junction kept 4 bases outside the gene matches. CDR3 in amino acids: CASSQDRAQETQYF. CDR3 nucleotide sequence: TGTGCCAGTAGCCAGGACAGGGCCCAAGAGACCCAGTACTTC.

Here the CDR3 DNA reads TGTGCCAGCGCAACGGGACTAGCGGGATTCACCGGGGAGCTGTTTTTT. It translates to CASATGLAGFTGELFF. This sequence joins TRBV7-9 and TRBJ2-2; 13 bases match TRBD2. Germline V gene data show CDR1 as SEHNR and CDR2 as FQNEAQ (reference sequence). J gave up 4 bases and V 8 bases, and 7 bases lay outside the gene matches. This CDR3 is built from 16 residues. Combining the CDR3 with reference TRBV7-9 and TRBJ2-2 gives the whole variable domain DTGVSQNPRHKITKRGQNVTFRCDPISEHNRLYWYRQTLGQGPEFLTYFQNEAQLEKSRLLSDRFSAERPKGSFSTLEIQRTEQGDSAMYLCASATGLAGFTGELFFGEGSRLTVL.

The V call is TRBV11-2, the J call TRBJ1-2; 9 nucleotides agree with TRBD1. The CDR3 has 16 amino acids. J was trimmed by 0 bases and V by 2 bases; bases with no gene match: 4. Germline V gene data show CDR1 as SGHAT and CDR2 as FQNNGV. CDR3 coding DNA: TGTGCCAGCAGCTTAACAGGGGGCCCTACTAACTATGGCTACACCTTC. Its protein is CASSLTGGPTNYGYTF.

The V call is TRBV28, the J call TRBJ1-4; D unclear. V was cut by 5 bases and J by 2 bases, with 9 bases left in between. CDR1 and CDR2 (germline): MDHEN, SYDVKM. This CDR3 region has 14 residues. CDR3 nucleotides: TGTGCCAGCAGTCTAACGAGTACTAATGAAAAACTGTTTTTT. The encoded protein is CASSLTSTNEKLFF.

In nucleotides, the CDR3 is TGTGCCAGCAGCCTACGGGTGCAGGGTGCTAACTATGGCTACACCTTC. This gives the protein CASSLRVQGANYGYTF. The genes are TRBV7-9 and TRBJ1-2; possible D gene TRBD1, 5 bases. Germline loops: CDR1 SEHNR, CDR2 FQNEAQ (reference sequence). The V end was cut by 5 bases, the J end by 0 bases, with 16 bases between. The CDR3 runs 16 residues. The variable domain in full, with the rest retrieved from reference TRBV7-9 and TRBJ1-2, is DTGVSQNPRHKITKRGQNVTFRCDPISEHNRLYWYRQTLGQGPEFLTYFQNEAQLEKSRLLSDRFSAERPKGSFSTLEIQRTEQGDSAMYLCASSLRVQGANYGYTFGSGTRLTVV.